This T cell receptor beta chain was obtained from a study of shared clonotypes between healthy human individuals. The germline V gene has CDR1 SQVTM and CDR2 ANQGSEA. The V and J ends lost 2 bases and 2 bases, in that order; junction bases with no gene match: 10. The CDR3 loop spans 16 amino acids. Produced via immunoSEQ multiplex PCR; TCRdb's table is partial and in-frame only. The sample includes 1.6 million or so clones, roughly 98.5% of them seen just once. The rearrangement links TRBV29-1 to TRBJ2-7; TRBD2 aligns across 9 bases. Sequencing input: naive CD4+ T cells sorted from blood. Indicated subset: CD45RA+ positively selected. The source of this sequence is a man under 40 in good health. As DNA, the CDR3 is TGCAGCGTTGAATTGCGGCTAGCGGGACCAACCTACGAGCAGTACTTC. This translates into CSVELRLAGPTYEQYF.